These T cell receptor beta chains were read from a single sample in a study of blood T cell repertoires in COVID-19. Measured with immunoSEQ multiplex PCR; TCRdb has only the in-frame clones, and not every one. Found here are 40,000 to 55,000 clones, 89% of them singletons; the top ten hold around 2.2%. Sequenced input: peripheral blood. All receptors derive from a human donor in a cohort sampled during active COVID-19. The CDR3 runs from the conserved cysteine through the conserved F or W. A D gene is named only where the DNA matches it firmly. Size is stated for part of the rows, as once, few or many counts, or as a class when the clone is expanded.

v_call	j_call	clone_size	d_call	cdr3_nt	cdr3_aa
TRBV28	TRBJ2-5	.	TRBD2	TGTGCCAGCAGACCACGCGGACTAGCGGAGACCCAGTACTTC	CASRPRGLAETQYF
TRBV28	TRBJ1-1	.	.	TGTGCCAGCAGGGAATCAGGGGAGAACACTGAAGCTTTCTTT	CASRESGENTEAFF
TRBV3-1/TRBV3-2	TRBJ1-1	.	.	TGTGCCAGCAGCCAGGCTTCGAGGAGGGAAGCTTTCTTT	CASSQASRREAFF
TRBV7-2	TRBJ2-5	.	.	TGTGCCAGCAGCTCGCAATATGTTAGTGAGACCCAGTACTTC	CASSSQYVSETQYF
TRBV14	TRBJ1-4	.	TRBD1	TGTGCCAGCAGCCGACAGGGGGCGGGAGAAAAACTGTTTTTT	CASSRQGAGEKLFF
TRBV6-6	TRBJ2-3	.	.	TGTGCCAGCATCGGAGCCGTTTCGAGCACAGATACGCAGTATTTT	CASIGAVSSTDTQYF
TRBV21-1	TRBJ2-4	.	.	TGTGCCAGCAGCACCCGGTCTGCGGCCAAAAACATTCAGTACTTC	CASSTRSAAKNIQYF
TRBV12-5	TRBJ1-2	.	.	TGTGCTAGTGGTCCGCGGGACTCCGTAGGCTACACCTTC	CASGPRDSVGYTF
TRBV4-1	TRBJ2-7	.	TRBD1	TGCGCCAGCAGCCAGGGACCCGGGACAGAGACCTACGAGCAGTACTTC	CASSQGPGTETYEQYF
TRBV5-1	TRBJ2-5	.	TRBD2	TGCGCCAGCAGCTTGATTCTAGCGGGCCACCAAGAGACCCAGTACTTC	CASSLILAGHQETQYF
TRBV18	TRBJ1-3	.	.	TGTGCCAGCTACGACATCCAGGGGTGGGGAAACACCATATATTTT	CASYDIQGWGNTIYF
TRBV28	TRBJ2-7	.	.	TGTGCCAGCAGTCCTTCTAGCTACGAGCAGTACTTC	CASSPSSYEQYF
TRBV7-2	TRBJ2-7	.	.	TGTGCCAGCAGCCTGCATCCGGGCCTAGCCACCTACGAGCAGTACTTC	CASSLHPGLATYEQYF
TRBV4-1	TRBJ1-1	few	TRBD1	TGCGCCAGCAGCTCCAGGGGGCGCAGATTTGAAGCTTTCTTT	CASSSRGRRFEAFF